This TCR beta chain was captured by sequencing in a study of cytotoxic CD8 clonotypes in ibrutinib-treated CLL. For the study at large: Response specimens were obtained following a median treatment duration of about twelve months, with a range of 6 to 36. Overall study findings and caveats: Sustained-remission patients were sampled at one set of times and progressing patients at different ones. At baseline, clonality was higher than in age-matched healthy donors and correlated with CD8+ counts.

Assay: immunoSEQ multiplex PCR; the TCRdb copy retains only in-frame clones and omits some. Here the sample spans about 76,000 clones, approximately 82% being singletons. In its sample, this clone was seen a few times. What it recognizes is unknown. The germline CDR1 and CDR2 sequences are MDHEN and SYDVKM. CDR3 length equals 15 residues. V was clipped by 8 bases and J by 1 base, with 17 bases between them. The source was PBMCs, collected after 24 months of ibrutinib treatment. This TCR came from a human donor with chronic lymphocytic leukemia. The chain uses TRBV28 and TRBJ2-5; no reliable D call. CDR3 bases: TGTGCCAGCCGTCGTGGCAGCAAATTCCAAGAGACCCAGTACTTC. Protein: CASRRGSKFQETQYF.